This passage covers 5 T cell receptor beta chains from one sample sequenced in a study of T cells after yellow fever vaccination (dated 2019 in TCRdb). The sample's treatment or condition label is to be understood as: live attenuated yellow fever vaccine strain. Library prep was done by 5' RACE. TCRdb shows the sequencer as Illumina HiSeq 2500. TCRdb redid the processing of the public reads, applying fastp at Q25 and MiXCR, and retained in-frame beta chains. One record per CDR3 amino acid sequence lists the most common genes and DNA. Across this sample there are about 130,000 distinct CDR3 sequences, with about 7.4% seen only once. Clones ranked in the top ten supply 2.5% of the sample. This material consisted of CD4+ T cells sorted from PBMCs, taken approximately 11 days after the first yellow fever vaccination. The receptors shown here come from a man younger than 35 who received the YFV17D yellow fever vaccine.

This clonotype was observed at least ten times. J is TRBJ2-3 and V is TRBV7-8, with D perhaps matching TRBD1 or TRBD2 (6 bases each). This CDR3 region has 13 residues. Per germline, CDR1 SGHVS and CDR2 FQNEAQ. The V end was cut by 5 bases, the J end by 6 bases, with 12 bases between. The CDR3 spells CASSGGQADTQYF. In DNA, the CDR3 is TGTGCCAGCAGCGGGGGGCAGGCGGATACGCAGTATTTT. Filled out from reference TRBV7-8 and TRBJ2-3, the complete variable domain reads GAGVSQSPRYKVAKRGQDVALRCDPISGHVSLFWYQQALGQGPEFLTYFQNEAQLDKSGLPSDRFFAERPEGSVSTLKIQRTQQEDSAVYLCASSGGQADTQYFGPGTRLTVL.

This clonotype came up many times. V is TRBV7-3 and J is TRBJ1-5; a possible D gene is TRBD1 (5 bases). Per the germline V gene, CDR1 is SGHTA and CDR2 is FQGTGA. The CDR3 covers 15 residues. Trimming took 3 bases from V and 5 from J, leaving 14 bases between them. CDR3 coding DNA: TGTGCCAGCAGCTTGTGGGCAGGGCCGTATCAGCCCCAGCATTTT. It translates to CASSLWAGPYQPQHF.

This clonotype was counted at least ten times. V is TRBV6-1 and J is TRBJ1-5; 11 positions match TRBD1. This CDR3 is built from 17 residues. The V segment lost 5 bases and the J segment 5 bases; nucleotides outside the gene matches: 11. CDR1 and CDR2 (germline): MNHNS, SASEGT. The CDR3 nucleotides are TGTGCCAGCAGTCGAATATCCGGGACAGGGGGGGATCAGCCCCAGCATTTT. Protein: CASSRISGTGGDQPQHF.

This clonotype was detected many times. The gene calls are TRBV9 and TRBJ2-3; TRBD2 matches at 13 bases. CDR3 length: 18 amino acids. Looked up from germline, CDR1 is SGDLS and CDR2 is YYNGEE. V shed 1 base and J 6 bases; nucleotides not matched to a gene: 11. CDR3 protein: CASSVRLAGGPGGDTQYF. CDR3 in DNA: TGTGCCAGCAGCGTAAGACTAGCGGGGGGTCCCGGCGGTGATACGCAGTATTTT.

Many counts were recorded for this clonotype. The CDR3 loop is CSASLPSAYNEQFF. CDR3 coding DNA: TGCAGTGCTAGCCTCCCTAGCGCTTACAATGAGCAGTTCTTC. The chain links TRBV20-1 to TRBJ2-1; D is possibly TRBD2 (6 bases). V was clipped by 3 bases and J by 4 bases, with 13 bases between them. This CDR3 has 14 residues. Germline lookup yields CDR1 DFQATT and CDR2 SNEGSKA (reference sequence).